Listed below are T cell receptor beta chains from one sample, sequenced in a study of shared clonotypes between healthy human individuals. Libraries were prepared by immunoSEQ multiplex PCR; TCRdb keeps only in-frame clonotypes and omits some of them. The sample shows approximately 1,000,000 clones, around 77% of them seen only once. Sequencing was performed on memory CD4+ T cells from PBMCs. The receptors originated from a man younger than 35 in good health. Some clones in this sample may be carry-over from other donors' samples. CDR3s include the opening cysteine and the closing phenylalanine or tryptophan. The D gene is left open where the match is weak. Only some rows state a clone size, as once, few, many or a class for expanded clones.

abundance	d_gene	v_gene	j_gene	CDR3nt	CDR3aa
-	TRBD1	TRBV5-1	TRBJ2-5	TGCGCCAGCAGGGCTCTGGGACAGGGGCCAACGGGGACCCAGTACTTC	CASRALGQGPTGTQYF
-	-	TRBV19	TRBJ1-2	TGTGCCAGTAGTATTTCGGGCGCAACAGGGACGTGGGGCTATGGCTACACCTTC	CASSISGATGTWGYGYTF
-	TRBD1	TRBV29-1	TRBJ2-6	TGCAGCGTTGGACAGGGGGCATCTGGGGCCAACGTCCTGACTTTC	CSVGQGASGANVLTF
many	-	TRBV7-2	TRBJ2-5	TGTGCCAGCAGCTACCAGCCAGGGACTGGGGAGACCCAGTACTTC	CASSYQPGTGETQYF
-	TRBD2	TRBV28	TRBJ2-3	TGTGCCAGCAGTTATCCTAGCGGAAGACAAAGCACAGATACGCAGTATTTT	CASSYPSGRQSTDTQYF
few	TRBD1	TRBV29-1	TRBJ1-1	TGCAGCGTTGCGACAGGGCGTGAAGCTTTCTTT	CSVATGREAFF
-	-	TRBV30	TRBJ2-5	TGTGCCTCCGGGCGCAACCACCAAGAGACCCAGTACTTC	CASGRNHQETQYF
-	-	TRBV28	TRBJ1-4	TGTGCCAGCAGCCACGGTGGGGCGGATGGTGAAAAACTGTTTTTT	CASSHGGADGEKLFF
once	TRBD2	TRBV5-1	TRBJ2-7	TGCGCCAGCAGCTTAAGACTAGCGGGCTCTTTCGGCGAGCAGTACTTC	CASSLRLAGSFGEQYF
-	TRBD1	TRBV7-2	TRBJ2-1	TGTGCCAGCAGCTCTCGGGACAGGGCGGATGAGCAGTTCTTC	CASSSRDRADEQFF
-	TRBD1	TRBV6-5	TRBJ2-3	TGTGCCAGCAGTTCGGGACAGGTCACAGATACGCAGTATTTT	CASSSGQVTDTQYF
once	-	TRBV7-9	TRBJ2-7	TGTGCCAGCGGCTTACAGGTGCCAGCCTACGAGCAGTACTTC	CASGLQVPAYEQYF
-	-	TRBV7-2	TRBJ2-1	TGTGCCAGCAGCTTAACCGGAATGGATGAGCAGTTCTTC	CASSLTGMDEQFF
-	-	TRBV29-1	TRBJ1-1	TGCAGCGTTGATGGGGTGGCCACTGAAGCTTTCTTT	CSVDGVATEAFF
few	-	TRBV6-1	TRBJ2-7	TGTGCCAGCAGTGAAACAGGGAAAAGCGAGCAGTACTTC	CASSETGKSEQYF
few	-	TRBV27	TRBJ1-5	TGTGCCAGCAGAGGCGGACAGCTTTCCTATAGCAATCAGCCCCAGCATTTT	CASRGGQLSYSNQPQHF
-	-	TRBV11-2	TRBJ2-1	TGTGCCAGCAGCTTGGGTATCCATGAGCAGTTCTTC	CASSLGIHEQFF
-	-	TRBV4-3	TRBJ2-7	TGCGCCAGCAGCCAAAAGCAGGGAGGAGGGGAGCAGTACTTC	CASSQKQGGGEQYF
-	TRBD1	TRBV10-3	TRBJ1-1	TGTGCCATCAAATTGTCCGGACAGGAGGGTCGGGCTTTCTTT	CAIKLSGQEGRAFF
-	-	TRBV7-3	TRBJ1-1	TGTGCCAGCAGCGATGTTCGGGACACTGAAGCTTTCTTT	CASSDVRDTEAFF
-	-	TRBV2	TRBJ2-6	TGTGCCAGCAGCGACACCTCTGGGGCCAACGTCCTGACTTTC	CASSDTSGANVLTF
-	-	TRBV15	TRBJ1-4	TGTGCCACCAGCAGAGGTGACCTGAGGGACGAAAAACTGTTTTTT	CATSRGDLRDEKLFF
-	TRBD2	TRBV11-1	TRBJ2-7	TGTGCCAGCAGCCTTAGCGGGGGTCTCTCCTACGAGCAGTACTTC	CASSLSGGLSYEQYF
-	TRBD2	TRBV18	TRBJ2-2	TGTGCCAGCTCAGGGGCAAGACTAGCGGCCGGTTTCGGGGAGCTGTTTTTT	CASSGARLAAGFGELFF
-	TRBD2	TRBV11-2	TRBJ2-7	TGTGCCAGCAGCTCCTTAGCGGGAATCTACGAGCAGTACTTC	CASSSLAGIYEQYF
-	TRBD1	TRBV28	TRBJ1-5	TGTGCCAGCAGACCTACAGGGGGCGGTCAGCCCCAGCATTTT	CASRPTGGGQPQHF
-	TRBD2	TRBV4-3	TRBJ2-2	TGCGCCAGCAGCCAGCAGGCTAGCGGAGCGAACACCGGGGAGCTGTTTTTT	CASSQQASGANTGELFF
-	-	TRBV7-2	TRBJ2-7	TGTGCCAGCAGCTACCTCTGGGGCGAGCAGTACTTC	CASSYLWGEQYF
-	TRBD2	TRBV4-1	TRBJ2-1	TGCGCCAGCAGCCAACCGGGACTAGCGGGAGGGACCAGCAATGAGCAGTTCTTC	CASSQPGLAGGTSNEQFF
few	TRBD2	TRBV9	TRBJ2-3	TGTGCCAGCAGCGTAGTAAGCGGGGGAGGGGCAGATACGCAGTATTTT	CASSVVSGGGADTQYF
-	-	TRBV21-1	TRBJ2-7	TGTGCCAGCAGCAAACCTGGGAACACCTTCTACGAGCAGTACTTC	CASSKPGNTFYEQYF
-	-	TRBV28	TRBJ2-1	TGTGCCAGCAGTTTTAACCGGGGGCGGGAATACAATGAGCAGTTCTTC	CASSFNRGREYNEQFF
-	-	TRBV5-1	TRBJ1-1	TGCGCCAGCAGCACCGACAGCGGTGGGACTGAAGCTTTCTTT	CASSTDSGGTEAFF
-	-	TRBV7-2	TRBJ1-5	TGTGCCAGCAGCTTCGCGAGAGGGGATGGCAATCAGCCCCAGCATTTT	CASSFARGDGNQPQHF
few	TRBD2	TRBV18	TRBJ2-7	TGTGCCAGCTCACCGAGCGGGAAAGGCTCCGAGCAGTACTTC	CASSPSGKGSEQYF
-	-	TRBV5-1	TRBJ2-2	TGCGCCAGCAGCTGGGGCCCGGACGGGGAGCTGTTTTTT	CASSWGPDGELFF
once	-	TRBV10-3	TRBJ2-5	TGTGCCACCCAAATCCAAGCAGGGAAGGGGACCCAGTACTTC	CATQIQAGKGTQYF
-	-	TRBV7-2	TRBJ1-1	TGTGCCAGCAGCTTAGGTGGGCCAGGGACTACAGCTTTCTTT	CASSLGGPGTTAFF
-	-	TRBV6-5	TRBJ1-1	TGTGCCAGCAGGCCTCCGACAGGGAACACTGAAGCTTTCTTT	CASRPPTGNTEAFF
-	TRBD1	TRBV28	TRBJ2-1	TGTGCCAGCAGTTTACTGGTTTTGGGGCGGGACAGGGGTATAATAAATGAGCAGTTCTTC	CASSLLVLGRDRGIINEQFF
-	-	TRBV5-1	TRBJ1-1	TGCGCCAGCAGCTCACCCGGCCGGACTGAAGCTTTCTTT	CASSSPGRTEAFF
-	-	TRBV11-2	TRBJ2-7	TGTGCCAGCAGCCACAGCGGCAGTTCGGGCGAGCAGTACTTC	CASSHSGSSGEQYF
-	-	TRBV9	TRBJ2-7	TGTGCCAGCAGCGTATCGGGAGTCAGGAACGAGCAGTACTTC	CASSVSGVRNEQYF
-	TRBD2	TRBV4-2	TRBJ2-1	TGTGCCAGCAGCCAAGAACTAGCGGGGTTCCAATACAATGAGCAGTTCTTC	CASSQELAGFQYNEQFF
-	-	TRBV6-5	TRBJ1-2	TGTGCCAGCAGTTACTCCGGGCTGAACTATGGCTACACCTTC	CASSYSGLNYGYTF
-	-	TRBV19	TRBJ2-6	TGTGCCAGTAGTACGGGCCTCGTCCTGACTTTC	CASSTGLVLTF
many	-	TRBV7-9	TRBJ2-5	TGTGCCAGCACCCGAAGGGACGGGAGAGCAGAGACCCAGTACTTC	CASTRRDGRAETQYF
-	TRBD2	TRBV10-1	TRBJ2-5	TGCGCCAGCAGCCCGGGACTAGCGGGAGGGCAAGAGACCCAGTACTTC	CASSPGLAGGQETQYF
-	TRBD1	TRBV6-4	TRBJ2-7	TGTGCCAGCAGTGTCAGGGTTGGGACAGGGTACGAGCAGTACTTC	CASSVRVGTGYEQYF
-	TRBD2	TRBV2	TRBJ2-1	TGTGCCAGCACGCGGGAGGGCCCCTACAATGAGCAGTTCTTC	CASTREGPYNEQFF
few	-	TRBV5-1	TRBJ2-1	TGCGCCAGCAGGTCTACCGCGAGCTCCTACAATGAGCAGTTCTTC	CASRSTASSYNEQFF
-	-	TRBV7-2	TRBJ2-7	TGTGCCAGCAGCTCCATGGTCGCGGGAGAGCAGTACTTC	CASSSMVAGEQYF
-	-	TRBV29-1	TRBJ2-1	TGCAGCGCTGCGGGGCTCCTATACAATGAGCAGTTCTTC	CSAAGLLYNEQFF
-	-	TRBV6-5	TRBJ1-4	TGTGCCAGCAGTTACTCGGACAGCCTTAATGAAAAACTGTTTTTT	CASSYSDSLNEKLFF
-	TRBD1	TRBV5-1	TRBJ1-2	TGCGCCAGCAGCCGGACAGGAGATACTAACTATGGCTACACCTTC	CASSRTGDTNYGYTF
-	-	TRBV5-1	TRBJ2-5	TGCGCCAGCAGCTGGGGACTGCGGAAGGAGACCCAGTACTTC	CASSWGLRKETQYF
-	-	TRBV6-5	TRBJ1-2	TGTGCCAGCAGTCCGGCCTTCAGGAATGGCTACACCTTC	CASSPAFRNGYTF
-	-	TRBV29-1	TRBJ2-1	TGCAGCGTTGGAAGGGGTTACAATGAGCAGTTCTTC	CSVGRGYNEQFF
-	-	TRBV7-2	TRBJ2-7	TGTGCCAGCAGCTTAGTTCGGTTTAGCTCCTACGAGCAGTACTTC	CASSLVRFSSYEQYF
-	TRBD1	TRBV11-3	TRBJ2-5	TGTGCCAGCAGCAAAGGGTCGGGACAGGGCGACGAGACCCAGTACTTC	CASSKGSGQGDETQYF